The 18 T cell receptor beta chains below come from one sample, sequenced in a study of blood T cell repertoires in COVID-19. This table comes from immunoSEQ multiplex PCR, and its TCRdb copy is limited to in-frame clones, with some not included. The table includes about 190,000 clones, more than 75% detected once. Sequencing used peripheral blood. All receptors come from a man aged 35-49 years with active or convalescent COVID-19.

The chain has TRBV11-2 and TRBJ2-2; D may be TRBD2 (6 bases). Trimming pared 0 bases from V and 3 bases from J, leaving 8 bases between. In germline, CDR1 is SGHAT, CDR2 FQNNGV. This CDR3 is built from 15 residues. The CDR3 region has the DNA TGTGCCAGCAGCTTAGACGGGAGATACACCGGGGAGCTGTTTTTT. This encodes CASSLDGRYTGELFF.

This chain connects TRBV7-2 to TRBJ2-6; D not certain. Trimming took off 0 bases at V and 2 bases at J, with 5 bases between the two ends. CDR1 and CDR2 from the germline V gene are SGHTA and FQGNSA. CDR3 size: 15 residues. The DNA of the CDR3 is TGTGCCAGCAGCTTAGCGCAGGCTGGGGCCAACGTCCTGACTTTC. Amino acid sequence: CASSLAQAGANVLTF.

This clone was detected only once. The rearrangement links TRBV30 to TRBJ1-1; TRBD1 matches 11 bases. The CDR3 extends over 12 amino acids. Germline V lookup: CDR1 GTSNPN, CDR2 SVGIG (reference sequence). Germline trimming cut 8 bases from V and 9 bases from J; bases unmatched to any gene: 8. CDR3 DNA sequence: TGTGCCGCCCTCCCGGACAGGGGGCAAGCTTTCTTT. As protein: CAALPDRGQAFF.

The chain employs TRBV29-1 and TRBJ1-2; D unresolved. Trimming took off 3 bases at V and 1 base at J, with 12 bases between the two ends. This CDR3 is 14 amino acids long. The germline V gene encodes CDR1 SQVTM and CDR2 ANQGSEA. Written as DNA, the CDR3 is TGCAGCGTTGACCCGCTACAGAGTAACTATGGCTACACCTTC. This encodes CSVDPLQSNYGYTF. Drawing the rest from reference TRBV29-1 and TRBJ1-2, the complete variable domain is SAVISQKPSRDICQRGTSLTIQCQVDSQVTMMFWYRQQPGQSLTLIATANQGSEATYESGFVIDKFPISRPNLTFSTLTVSNMSPEDSSIYLCSVDPLQSNYGYTFGSGTRLTVV.

The V call is TRBV7-8, the J call TRBJ2-3, with 8 bases matching TRBD1. The CDR3 runs 13 residues. V shed 8 bases, J shed 4 bases, and the junction held 5 bases outside the gene matches. Per the germline V gene, CDR1 is SGHVS and CDR2 is FQNEAQ. Written as DNA, the CDR3 is TGTGCCAGCTCGACAGGGGTCCCAGATACGCAGTATTTT. Its translation: CASSTGVPDTQYF. Complete variable domain (other parts from reference TRBV7-8 and TRBJ2-3): GAGVSQSPRYKVAKRGQDVALRCDPISGHVSLFWYQQALGQGPEFLTYFQNEAQLDKSGLPSDRFFAERPEGSVSTLKIQRTQQEDSAVYLCASSTGVPDTQYFGPGTRLTVL.

This rearrangement joins TRBV2 to TRBJ2-1; 15 nucleotides match TRBD2. The germline V gene has CDR1 SNHLY and CDR2 FYNNEI. V shed 5 bases, J shed 9 bases, and the junction held 5 bases outside the gene matches. The CDR3 length is 15 residues. The CDR3 region is CASSWTSGGASEQFF. CDR3 coding DNA: TGTGCCAGCAGTTGGACTAGCGGGGGGGCATCTGAGCAGTTCTTC. Variable domain in full (rest from reference TRBV2 and TRBJ2-1): EPEVTQTPSHQVTQMGQEVILRCVPISNHLYFYWYRQILGQKVEFLVSFYNNEISEKSEIFDDQFSVERPDGSNFTLKIRSTKLEDSAMYFCASSWTSGGASEQFFGPGTRLTVL.

The rearrangement uses TRBV30 and TRBJ1-2; TRBD1 is a possible D gene (6 bases). The CDR3 length is 14 residues. Trimming removed 0 bases at V and 4 bases at J, with 12 bases between. Germline V gene sequence: CDR1 GTSNPN, CDR2 SVGIG (reference sequence). The CDR3 loop is CAWSVHRATYGYTF. The CDR3 nucleotides are TGTGCCTGGAGTGTACACAGGGCTACCTATGGCTACACCTTC.

In its sample, this clone was seen a few times. This chain connects TRBV5-4 to TRBJ2-2; D perhaps matches TRBD1 (6 bases). This CDR3 contains 15 residues. Germline values: CDR1 SGHNT, CDR2 YYREEE (reference sequence). V was trimmed by 0 bases and J by 6 bases, leaving 12 bases between them. CDR3 sequence: CASSLASRGAGELFF. The CDR3, as DNA: TGTGCCAGCAGCTTGGCCAGCAGGGGCGCCGGGGAGCTGTTTTTT.

J is TRBJ1-2 and V is TRBV21-1. TRBV21-1 is listed as a pseudogene. CDR3 size: 15 residues. The CDR3 bases are TGTGCCAGCAGCGCCGGGACAAAAGGGAGGGGTGGCTACACCTTC. This translates into CASSAGTKGRGGYTF.

This chain links TRBV6-5 with TRBJ2-7; a possible D gene is TRBD1 (7 bases). Germline assignment: CDR1 MNHEY and CDR2 SVGAGI. The CDR3 totals 13 residues. V shed 6 bases and J shed 6 bases, with 15 bases lying between them. The CDR3 loop reads CASSRGGGPEQYF. CDR3 bases: TGTGCCAGCAGCCGAGGAGGGGGCCCCGAGCAGTACTTC.

CDR3 in amino acids: CASRPGTGGIYEQYF. CDR3 nucleotides: TGTGCCAGCAGGCCGGGGACAGGGGGCATATACGAGCAGTACTTC. V and J are TRBV6-5 and TRBJ2-7; 12 nucleotides align to TRBD1. CDR3 size: 15 residues. The trim removed 6 bases at V and 4 bases at J, leaving 7 bases unmatched. Germline CDR1 is MNHEY and CDR2 is SVGAGI.

V gene TRBV18 combines with J gene TRBJ1-1; D is uncertain. Germline V CDR1 and CDR2: KGHSH, LQKENI. CDR3 length: 16 amino acids. The V and J ends lost 2 bases and 1 base respectively, with 14 bases between them. CDR3 coding DNA: TGTGCCAGCTCACCAAGACCCGACTACAAGAACACTGAAGCTTTCTTT. It codes for CASSPRPDYKNTEAFF.

A few counts support this clone. V usage is TRBV9 and J usage is TRBJ1-3; D is unresolved. V was shortened by 3 bases and J by 5 bases, with 15 bases between the two germline ends. Germline V lookup: CDR1 SGDLS, CDR2 YYNGEE. This CDR3 is built from 15 residues. The CDR3 coding sequence is TGTGCCAGCAGCGCCTCGGGAATTCCTCGAAACACCATATATTTT. Residues: CASSASGIPRNTIYF.

This chain uses TRBV3-1 (or the pseudogene TRBV3-2) with TRBJ2-7, with 9 bases that match TRBD2. CDR1 and CDR2 from the germline V gene are LGHDT and YNNKEL (reference sequence). After removal of 3 bases from V and 8 bases from J, the junction contained 2 bases not matched to a gene. The length of the CDR3 is 12 residues. CDR3 DNA: TGTGCCAGCAGCCAGGCGGGAGGGCAGCAGTACTTC. This codes for CASSQAGGQQYF.

The V gene is TRBV3-1 (or the pseudogene TRBV3-2), the J gene TRBJ1-1; the match to TRBD1 covers 8 bases. The CDR3 length is 15 residues. Germline trimming cut 3 bases from V and 4 bases from J; bases unmatched to any gene: 7. In germline, CDR1 is LGHDT, CDR2 YNNKEL (reference sequence). The CDR3 nucleotides are TGTGCCAGCAGCCATAGACAGGGGATGAGCACTGAAGCTTTCTTT. Amino acids: CASSHRQGMSTEAFF.

The V call is TRBV5-1, the J call TRBJ2-1; 10 bases fit TRBD1. J gave up 6 bases and V 0 bases, and 9 bases lay outside the gene matches. The CDR3 runs to 17 residues. From germline, CDR1 is SGHRS and CDR2 YFSETQ. As DNA, the CDR3 is TGCGCCAGCAGCTTGGGTCCGGGACAGGGGTATAGCAATGAGCAGTTCTTC. Its protein product is CASSLGPGQGYSNEQFF.

CDR3 coding DNA: TGTGCCAGCTCACCAGTAGGGGCTACCTACGAGCAGTACTTC. Amino acid sequence: CASSPVGATYEQYF. V gene TRBV18 combines with J gene TRBJ2-7; TRBD1 might be the D (5 bases). With 2 bases removed from V and 2 bases from J, the gap between germline ends came to 10 bases. CDR3 length: 14 amino acids. Germline lookup yields CDR1 KGHSH and CDR2 LQKENI. Full variable domain (remainder filled in from reference TRBV18 and TRBJ2-7): NAGVMQNPRHLVRRRGQEARLRCSPMKGHSHVYWYRQLPEEGLKFMVYLQKENIIDESGMPKERFSAEFPKEGPSILRIQQVVRGDSAAYFCASSPVGATYEQYFGPGTRLTVT.

The CDR3 DNA reads TGTGCCTGGAGCCACAGCTCTTCCTATGGGGGCGCCGGTGAAAAACTGTTTTTT. Its protein product is CAWSHSSSYGGAGEKLFF. V usage is TRBV30 and J usage is TRBJ1-4, with D perhaps TRBD1 (6 bases). V was trimmed by 3 bases and J by 7 bases, leaving 27 bases between them. The CDR3 totals 18 residues. Per the germline V gene, CDR1 is GTSNPN and CDR2 is SVGIG (reference sequence).